This T cell receptor beta chain is from a study of blood T cells in healthy people across ages. Primers used in a second PCR of roughly 7 to 12 cycles were a sample-barcoded 5' primer and a J-beta primer mix. A template-switch adaptor containing 12 random nucleotides labeled each cDNA molecule. TCRdb reprocessed the 5' RACE reads via MiXCR and lists one record per CDR3 protein. The repertoire holds around 800,000 distinct CDR3 sequences, with around 24% as singletons. Notes on this clonotype: Its cognate antigen is unknown.

Study conclusions and caveats: PBMC samples, being unsorted, prevented any conclusive comparison of naive and antigen-experienced cells.

Per the germline V gene, CDR1 is MNHEY and CDR2 is SVGAGI. The CDR3 is 13 amino acids. The data were also submitted as part of a second study, on T cells of mothers and their children. That investigation notes: Donors comprised a few healthy Caucasian mothers plus their six children.

This chain connects TRBV6-5 to TRBJ2-5; D ambiguous. The DNA end is more similar to TRBJ2-7, so the J call may be wrong. This receptor was taken from a boy aged 5-17 years in good health. Sequenced sample: blood. The CDR3 loop is CASSLAPRYEQYF. The CDR3 region has the DNA TGTGCCAGCAGTTTGGCCCCTAGGTACGAGCAGTACTTC.